The 20 T cell receptor beta chains below all came from one sample that was sequenced in a study of preoperative IRX-2 immunotherapy in early breast cancer. Described treatment: preoperative locoregional IRX-2 cytokine immunotherapy. Measured with immunoSEQ multiplex PCR; TCRdb has only the in-frame clones, and not every one. Found here are about 37,000 clones, roughly 82% of them singletons; the top ten hold around 1.5%. Specimen: lymph node tissue, collected after IRX-2 immunotherapy. The receptors originated from a human donor with breast cancer.

The chain links TRBV11-3 to TRBJ2-3; D is perhaps TRBD1 (6 bases). V gave up 5 bases and J gave up 2 bases, with 17 bases separating them. Germline loops: CDR1 SGHNT, CDR2 YENEEA. The CDR3 is 16 residues long. The CDR3 bases are TGTGCCAGCAGCCCGGACAGTTCCGCCTTCACAGATACGCAGTATTTT. Translated, it gives CASSPDSSAFTDTQYF.

This rearrangement joins TRBV30 to TRBJ2-3; D possibly corresponds to TRBD2 (5 bases). The germline V gene has CDR1 GTSNPN and CDR2 SVGIG (reference sequence). CDR3 length: 14 residues. With 1 base removed from V and 2 bases from J, the gap between germline ends came to 10 bases. CDR3 nucleotide sequence: TGTGCCTGGAGTGCTCACCGGGACACAGATACGCAGTATTTT. Translated: CAWSAHRDTDTQYF.

The chain carries TRBV7-1 and TRBJ1-5, with 7 bases fitting TRBD1. TRBV7-1 is identified as an open reading frame with a role that is uncertain. J was trimmed by 5 bases and V by 5 bases; bases with no gene match: 9. The CDR3 covers 15 residues. Here the CDR3 reads CASSPAGQPHQPQHF. CDR3 nucleotides: TGTGCCAGCAGCCCTGCGGGACAGCCCCATCAGCCCCAGCATTTT.

This clone was found a few times. The rearrangement uses TRBV6-8 and TRBJ1-6; a possible D gene is TRBD1 (5 bases). The germline gives CDR1 MNHGY, CDR2 SAAAGT. Deletions cut 6 bases from V and 7 bases from J, with 13 bases between. The CDR3 extends over 14 amino acids. CDR3 in amino acids: CASSSDRRNSPLHF. The CDR3 region has the DNA TGTGCCAGCAGCTCAGACAGACGCAATTCACCCCTCCACTTT.

V is TRBV12-5 and J is TRBJ1-2; D is unresolved. CDR1 is LGHNT, CDR2 FRNRAP, per germline. This CDR3 spans 12 amino acids. CDR3 sequence reads: CASSNLQGSYTF. The CDR3 nucleotides are TGTGCCAGCTCAAACTTACAAGGGAGCTACACCTTC.

Details on this clone: A read error may account for a junction end that differs from germline. The chain uses TRBV6-8 and TRBJ2-3; TRBD2 matches 10 bases. Germline V gives CDR1 MNHGY, CDR2 SAAAGT. The CDR3 is made up of 16 amino acids. The CDR3 loop is CAISRASGGSTDTQYF. CDR3 nucleotide sequence: TGTGCCATCAGTCGGGCTAGCGGGGGTAGCACAGATACGCAGTATTTT.

The chain links TRBV6-8 to TRBJ2-7; the match to TRBD1 covers 8 bases. J was trimmed by 4 bases and V by 4 bases; bases with no gene match: 9. Per germline, CDR1 MNHGY and CDR2 SAAAGT. The length of the CDR3 is 15 residues. The chain's CDR3 is CASSSTLDRGYEQYF. Here the CDR3 DNA reads TGTGCCAGCAGTTCCACCCTAGACAGGGGATACGAGCAGTACTTC.

The gene calls are TRBV6-8 and TRBJ2-7; D tentatively reads TRBD1 or TRBD2 (5 bases each). Germline lookup yields CDR1 MNHGY and CDR2 SAAAGT. Trimming stripped 10 bases from V and 2 bases from J, with 21 bases between. The CDR3 is made up of 15 amino acids. As DNA, the CDR3 is TGTGCCATTTCCTGGGACCCCTATTACCCCTACGAGCAGTACTTC. This gives the protein CAISWDPYYPYEQYF.

The rearrangement uses TRBV7-6 and TRBJ1-4, with TRBD1 matching 8 bases. Germline CDR1 and CDR2: SGHVS and FNYEAQ. The CDR3 covers 15 residues. Unmatched junction bases numbered 8, after V lost 6 bases and J lost 5 bases. The CDR3 is CASREDRVGNEKLFF. The CDR3 bases are TGTGCCAGCAGAGAGGACAGGGTAGGGAATGAAAAACTGTTTTTT.

The V call is TRBV18, the J call TRBJ1-2; the D gene is possibly TRBD1 (5 bases). This CDR3 spans 15 amino acids. V lost 3 bases and J lost 0, with 11 bases in between. Germline values: CDR1 KGHSH, CDR2 LQKENI. DNA for the CDR3: TGTGCCAGCTCACCCGGGACGGCAGCTAACTATGGCTACACCTTC. Protein: CASSPGTAANYGYTF. Together with reference TRBV18 and TRBJ1-2, the CDR3 gives the full variable domain: NAGVMQNPRHLVRRRGQEARLRCSPMKGHSHVYWYRQLPEEGLKFMVYLQKENIIDESGMPKERFSAEFPKEGPSILRIQQVVRGDSAAYFCASSPGTAANYGYTFGSGTRLTVV.

The chain recombines TRBV28 with TRBJ2-3; TRBD1 is a possible D gene (6 bases). The germline gives CDR1 MDHEN, CDR2 SYDVKM. This CDR3 spans 15 amino acids. Trimming removed 5 bases at V and 0 bases at J, with 12 bases between. The CDR3 loop reads CASSVLQGSTDTQYF. The CDR3 nucleotides read TGTGCCAGCAGTGTCCTTCAGGGGAGCACAGATACGCAGTATTTT.

This chain uses TRBV18 with TRBJ2-7; weak D call: TRBD1 (5 bases). Trimming cost V 0 bases and J 3 bases, with 15 bases left between them. CDR1 is KGHSH and CDR2 is LQKENI in the germline V gene. This CDR3 is 16 amino acids long. The CDR3 nucleotides read TGTGCCAGCTCACCACCGGTTCTGTCCAGGGACTACGAGCAGTACTTC. It yields the protein CASSPPVLSRDYEQYF. Full variable domain (outside the CDR3, taken from reference TRBV18 and TRBJ2-7): NAGVMQNPRHLVRRRGQEARLRCSPMKGHSHVYWYRQLPEEGLKFMVYLQKENIIDESGMPKERFSAEFPKEGPSILRIQQVVRGDSAAYFCASSPPVLSRDYEQYFGPGTRLTVT.

The V and J genes are TRBV6-8 and TRBJ1-6; TRBD1 is a possible D gene (6 bases). Germline assignment: CDR1 MNHGY and CDR2 SAAAGT. The germline V and J ends were trimmed by 9 bases and 3 bases, with 15 bases remaining between them. This CDR3 is built from 15 residues. The CDR3 loop reads CASRGTQLYNSPLHF. Here the CDR3 DNA reads TGTGCCAGTAGGGGGACCCAGCTCTATAATTCACCCCTCCACTTT.

The J gene is TRBJ1-1, the V gene TRBV30, with D tentatively TRBD1 (5 bases). The CDR3 spans 14 residues. CDR1 and CDR2 from the germline V gene are GTSNPN and SVGIG (reference sequence). Trimming stripped 0 bases from V and 5 bases from J, with 13 bases between. The CDR3 DNA follows: TGTGCCTGGAGTGTAGCGGGGGGGAGAACTGAAGCTTTCTTT. It specifies CAWSVAGGRTEAFF.

The chain employs TRBV19 and TRBJ1-1, with a possible D match to TRBD1 (6 bases). Germline V gene lookup returns CDR1 LNHDA and CDR2 SQIVND (reference sequence). There are 14 residues in the CDR3. V dropped 5 bases and J dropped 0 bases, with 10 bases sitting between them. The CDR3 is CASSLQGMNTEAFF. The CDR3 region has the DNA TGTGCCAGTAGTTTGCAGGGGATGAACACTGAAGCTTTCTTT.

This sequence joins TRBV4-1 and TRBJ1-5; no definite D call. With 1 base removed from V and 4 bases from J, the gap between germline ends came to 8 bases. The CDR3 extends over 14 amino acids. CDR1 and CDR2 (germline): MGHRA, YSYEKL. CDR3 nucleotide sequence: TGCGCCAGCAGCCAAGGACTGAGAAATCAGCCCCAGCATTTT. Amino acids: CASSQGLRNQPQHF.

CDR3 coding DNA: TGTGCCAGCAGCCAAAGTCCAAGGGGTAGTGGAAACACCATATATTTT. This sequence encodes CASSQSPRGSGNTIYF. The chain links TRBV6-7 to TRBJ1-3, with a weak D call TRBD1 (5 bases). TRBV6-7 is designated an ORF whose function remains uncertain. CDR3 length equals 16 residues. V lost 6 bases and J lost 3, with 18 bases in between.

This sequence joins TRBV30 and TRBJ2-7; D gene ambiguous. Trimming pared 2 bases from V and 4 bases from J, leaving 6 bases between. The CDR3 covers 11 residues. The germline gives CDR1 GTSNPN, CDR2 SVGIG (reference sequence). The CDR3 region has the DNA TGTGCCTGGAGTCAAAGTTACGAGCAGTACTTC. Translation: CAWSQSYEQYF.

The chain links TRBV6-8 to TRBJ2-7; 7 positions match TRBD2. Unmatched junction bases numbered 15, after V lost 7 bases and J lost 3 bases. Germline-derived CDR1 and CDR2 are MNHGY and SAAAGT. The length of the CDR3 is 16 residues. Here the CDR3 reads CASIKPAGRGFYEQYF. The CDR3 DNA is TGTGCCAGCATTAAACCGGCCGGGCGGGGGTTCTACGAGCAGTACTTC.

The rearrangement uses TRBV7-7 and TRBJ1-5; 8 bases align to TRBD1. The CDR3 sequence is 15 residues long. CDR1 is SSHAT and CDR2 is FNYEAQ in the germline V gene (reference sequence). Trimming cost V 5 bases and J 3 bases; bases outside gene matches: 6. In nucleotides, the CDR3 is TGTGCCAGCAGCACGGGACAGGATTTCAATCAGCCCCAGCATTTT. This codes for CASSTGQDFNQPQHF.